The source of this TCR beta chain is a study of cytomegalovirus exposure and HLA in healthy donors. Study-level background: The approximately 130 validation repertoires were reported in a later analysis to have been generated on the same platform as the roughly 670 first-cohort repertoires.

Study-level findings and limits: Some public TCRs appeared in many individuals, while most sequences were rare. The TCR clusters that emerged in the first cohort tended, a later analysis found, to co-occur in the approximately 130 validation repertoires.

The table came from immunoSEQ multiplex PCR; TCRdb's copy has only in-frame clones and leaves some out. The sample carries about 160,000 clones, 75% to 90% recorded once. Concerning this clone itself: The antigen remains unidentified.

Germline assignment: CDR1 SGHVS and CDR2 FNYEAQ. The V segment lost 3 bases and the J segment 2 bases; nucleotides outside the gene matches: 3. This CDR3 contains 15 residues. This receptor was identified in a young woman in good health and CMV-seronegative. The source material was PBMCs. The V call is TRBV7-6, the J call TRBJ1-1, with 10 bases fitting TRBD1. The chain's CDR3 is CASSFGQGGNTEAFF. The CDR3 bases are TGTGCCAGCAGCTTCGGACAGGGGGGAAACACTGAAGCTTTCTTT.